Listed below are T cell receptor beta chains from one sample, sequenced in a study of T and B cells in COVID-19 patients. TCRdb re-analysed the multiplex PCR reads in MiXCR, keeping a single row per CDR3 protein. The data hold approximately 5,500 distinct CDR3 sequences, with over 20% observed a single time. Input material: blood. The receptors stem from a human donor with active COVID-19. CDR3s include the opening cysteine and the closing phenylalanine or tryptophan. D genes are given only for firm matches. Size is omitted from some rows. Given values are once, few, many or a class for expanded clones.

>TRBV10-3|many|TRBD2|TRBJ2-1
TGTGCCATCAGTCCTCCGAGACTAGCGGGAGGACTGACCTACAATGAGCAGTTCTTC
CAISPPRLAGGLTYNEQFF
>TRBV18|few|.|TRBJ1-1
TGTGCCAGCTCACAGGGGAGGGACACTGAAGCTTTCTTT
CASSQGRDTEAFF
>TRBV5-1|.|TRBD1|TRBJ2-3
TGCGCCAGCAGCCCCACCGGACAGGGGGCGCATCATACGCAGTATTTT
CASSPTGQGAHHTQYF
>TRBV20-1|.|TRBD1|TRBJ1-3
TGCAGTGCTAAGTACAGGGGGCCTGGAAACACCATATATTTT
CSAKYRGPGNTIYF
>TRBV29-1|.|.|TRBJ2-5
TGCAGCGTCGCAAGTATGGCGGAAGAGACTCAGTACTTC
CSVASMAEETQYF
>TRBV12-3/TRBV12-4|medium-sized|.|TRBJ2-1
TGTGCCAGCAGTTTAGCGCGGAGTGAGCAGTTCTTC
CASSLARSEQFF
>TRBV5-1|many|.|TRBJ2-2
TGCGCCAGCAGTTTATTGGGGGAGCTGTTTTTT
CASSLLGELFF
>TRBV11-1|medium-sized|.|TRBJ2-7
TGTGCCAGCAGCTTAGGCGGGCCCCTCTACGAGCAGTACTTC
CASSLGGPLYEQYF
>TRBV6-1|medium-sized|.|TRBJ2-1
TGTGCCAGCAGAGACAGGGTGGTAAGAGCGGGAGTAATGAATGAGCAGTTCTTC
CASRDRVVRAGVMNEQFF
>TRBV5-1|.|TRBD2|TRBJ2-1
TGCGCCAGCAGCTTGTCGGGCTCGCTAGCGGGATACATGGGGCAGTTCTTC
CASSLSGSLAGYMGQFF
>TRBV5-4|.|.|TRBJ1-5
TGTGCCAGCAGCTTGGACGGGACCGGCAATCAGCCCCAGCATTTT
CASSLDGTGNQPQHF
>TRBV6-5|few|.|TRBJ2-1
TGTGCCAGCAGTGACCCTTACCTATCTCGTGGAAATGAGCAGTTCTTC
CASSDPYLSRGNEQFF
>TRBV30|.|.|TRBJ1-1
TGTGCCGAAAGTCGGGGCCTTGAAGCTTTCTTT
CAESRGLEAFF
>TRBV29-1|large|.|TRBJ2-1
TGCAGCGATATGATCTCCTACAATGAGCAGTTCTTC
CSDMISYNEQFF
>TRBV4-2|.|TRBD1|TRBJ1-1
TGCGCCAGCAGCCCCCTGTTGACAGGGGACACTGAAGCTTTCTTT
CASSPLLTGDTEAFF
>TRBV11-2|.|.|TRBJ2-7
TGTGCCAGCAGCCCCCTGACTCGTATCCACGAGCAGTACTTC
CASSPLTRIHEQYF
>TRBV11-2|few|.|TRBJ2-7
TGTGCCCAAACCCTTGGGTGGGAGCAGTACTTC
CAQTLGWEQYF
>TRBV7-3|.|.|TRBJ2-1
TGTGCCAGCAGCTTGTTGCGGGCCGTGGGTAATGAGCAGTTCTTC
CASSLLRAVGNEQFF
>TRBV24-1|few|.|TRBJ1-1
TGTGCCACCAGTCAGGCCGGGGAAGGAGACGGCGCTGAAGCTTTCTTT
CATSQAGEGDGAEAFF
>TRBV6-5|medium-sized|.|TRBJ2-7
TGTGCCAGCAGCCTTAACTGGGAAGAGCAGTACTTC
CASSLNWEEQYF
>TRBV12-3/TRBV12-4|medium-sized|.|TRBJ2-1
TGTGCCAGCAGTTTAGCGGGGGTATACAATGAGCAGTTCTTC
CASSLAGVYNEQFF